This T cell receptor beta chain comes out of a study of T cells in Graves' hyperthyroidism and ophthalmopathy. Overall study results and limits: Stable hyperthyroidism was separated from ophthalmopathy by a model based on 13 V-J features.

The table lists this clonotype with many counts. The antigen is undetermined. A much larger clone lies a single base off, so this may be a read error. Here the CDR3 omits its conserved ending phenylalanine or tryptophan, so a read error is the likely source. Germline V CDR1 and CDR2: ENHRY, SYGVKD. Trimming took 5 bases from V and 2 from J, leaving 9 bases between them. This CDR3 is built from 13 residues. Amplification yielded TCR beta CDR3 regions, with RNA transcripts as the source. A set of HTBI primers served as the primers for a first-round RT-PCR of the TCR CDR3. TCRdb passed the multiplex PCR reads through MiXCR, listing each CDR3 protein once. The sample lists under 65,000 distinct CDR3 sequences, approximately 53% seen once, with more than 3% in the top ten.

This TCR derives from a woman aged 60-75 years with Graves' ophthalmopathy. The specimen sequenced was blood. The V call is TRBV10-3, the J call TRBJ2-5; possible D gene TRBD1, 6 bases. DNA of the CDR3: TGTGCCATCAGTAAGGACAGTCAAGAGACCCAGTACCTC. Translating gives CAISKDSQETQYL.